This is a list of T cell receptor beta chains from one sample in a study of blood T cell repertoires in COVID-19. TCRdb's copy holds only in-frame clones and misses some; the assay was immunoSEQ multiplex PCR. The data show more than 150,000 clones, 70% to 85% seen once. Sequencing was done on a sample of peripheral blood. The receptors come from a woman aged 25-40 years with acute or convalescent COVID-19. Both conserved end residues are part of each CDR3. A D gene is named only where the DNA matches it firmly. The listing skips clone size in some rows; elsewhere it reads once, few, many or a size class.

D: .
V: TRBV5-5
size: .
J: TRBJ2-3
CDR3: CASSLWGDSTDTQYF
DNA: TGTGCCAGCAGCTTGTGGGGGGACAGCACAGATACGCAGTATTTT

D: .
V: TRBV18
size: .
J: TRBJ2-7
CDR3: CASSPLRATYEQYF
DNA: TGTGCCAGCTCTCCACTCAGGGCTACCTACGAGCAGTACTTC

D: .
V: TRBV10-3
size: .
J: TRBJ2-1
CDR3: CAISESVSGEQFF
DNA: TGTGCCATCAGTGAGTCGGTTTCGGGTGAGCAGTTCTTC

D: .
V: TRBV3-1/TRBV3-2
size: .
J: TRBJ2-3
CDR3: CASSHPSGSDTQYF
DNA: TGTGCCAGCAGCCACCCCAGCGGCTCAGATACGCAGTATTTT

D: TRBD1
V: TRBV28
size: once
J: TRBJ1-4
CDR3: CASTGQWNEKLFF
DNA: TGTGCCAGCACGGGACAGTGGAATGAAAAACTGTTTTTT

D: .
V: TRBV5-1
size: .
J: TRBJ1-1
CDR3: CASSLSQNTEAFF
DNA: TGCGCCAGCAGCTTGTCACAGAACACTGAAGCTTTCTTT

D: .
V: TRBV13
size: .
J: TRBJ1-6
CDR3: CASSLGLPGAHTPLHF
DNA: TGTGCCAGCAGCTTAGGCCTTCCAGGGGCCCATACCCCCCTCCACTTT

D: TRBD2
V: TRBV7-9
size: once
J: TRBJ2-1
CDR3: CASSQSGAGLSYNEQFF
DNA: TGTGCCAGCAGCCAAAGCGGGGCTGGGCTTAGTTACAATGAGCAGTTCTTC

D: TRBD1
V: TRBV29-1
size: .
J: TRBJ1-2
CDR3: CSVGGQGHGYTF
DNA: TGCAGCGTGGGGGGACAGGGGCATGGCTACACCTTC

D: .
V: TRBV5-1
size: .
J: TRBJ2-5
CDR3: CASSLSTGRQETQYF
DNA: TGCGCCAGCAGCTTGAGCACAGGCCGACAAGAGACCCAGTACTTC

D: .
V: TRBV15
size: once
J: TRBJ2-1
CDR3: CATSVAGPGGNEQFF
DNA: TGTGCCACCTCCGTTGCAGGGCCCGGGGGCAATGAGCAGTTCTTC

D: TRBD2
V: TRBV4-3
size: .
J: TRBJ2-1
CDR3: CASSQDRGRAYEQFF
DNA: TGCGCCAGCAGCCAAGATCGCGGGAGGGCCTATGAGCAGTTCTTC

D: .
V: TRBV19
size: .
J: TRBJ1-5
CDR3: CASSIVFRGSQPQHF
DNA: TGTGCCAGTAGTATAGTCTTCAGGGGCAGCCAGCCCCAGCATTTT

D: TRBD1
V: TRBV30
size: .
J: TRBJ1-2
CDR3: CAWGDRGIGYTF
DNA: TGTGCCTGGGGGGACAGGGGCATTGGCTACACCTTC

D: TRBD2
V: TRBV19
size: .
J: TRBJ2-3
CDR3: CASSIIGSGRPDTQYF
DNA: TGTGCCAGTAGTATTATAGGTAGCGGGAGACCAGATACGCAGTATTTT

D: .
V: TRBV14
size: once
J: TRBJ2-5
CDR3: CASATGPKETQYF
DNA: TGTGCCAGCGCTACAGGGCCCAAAGAGACCCAGTACTTC

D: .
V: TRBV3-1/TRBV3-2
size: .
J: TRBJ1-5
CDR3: CASSQHSNQPQHF
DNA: TGTGCCAGCAGCCAACATAGCAATCAGCCCCAGCATTTT

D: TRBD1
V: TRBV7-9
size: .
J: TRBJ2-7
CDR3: CASSLWDRGTYEQYF
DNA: TGTGCCAGCAGCTTATGGGACAGGGGGACCTACGAGCAGTACTTC

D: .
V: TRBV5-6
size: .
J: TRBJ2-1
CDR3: CASSHGDEQFF
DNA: TGTGCCAGCAGTCACGGGGATGAGCAGTTCTTC

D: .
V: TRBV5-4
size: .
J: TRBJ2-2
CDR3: CASGGTETGELFF
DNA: TGTGCCAGCGGAGGGACAGAAACCGGGGAGCTGTTTTTT

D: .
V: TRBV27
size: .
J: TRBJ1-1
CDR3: CASSLYGEAFF
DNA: TGTGCCAGCAGTTTATACGGTGAAGCTTTCTTT

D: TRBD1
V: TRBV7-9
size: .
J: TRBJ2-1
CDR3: CASSLVPGQGSSSYNEQFF
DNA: TGTGCCAGCAGCTTAGTCCCAGGACAGGGCAGTAGCTCCTACAATGAGCAGTTCTTC

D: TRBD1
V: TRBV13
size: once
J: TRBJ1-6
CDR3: CASRHPGQGGSPLHF
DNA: TGTGCCAGCAGGCATCCGGGACAGGGAGGCTCACCCCTCCACTTT

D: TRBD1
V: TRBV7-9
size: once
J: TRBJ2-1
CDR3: CASSSKGQGHEQFF
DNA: TGTGCCAGCAGCTCAAAGGGACAGGGCCATGAGCAGTTCTTC

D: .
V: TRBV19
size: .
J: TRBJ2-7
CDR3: CASSPGWYEQYF
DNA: TGTGCCAGTAGCCCAGGGTGGTACGAGCAGTACTTC

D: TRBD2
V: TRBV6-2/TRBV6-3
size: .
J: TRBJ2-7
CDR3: CASSTVRGRTHYEQYF
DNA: TGTGCCAGCAGTACCGTTCGCGGGAGGACTCACTACGAGCAGTACTTC

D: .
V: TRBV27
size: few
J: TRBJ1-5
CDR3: CASSPVGYQPQHF
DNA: TGTGCCAGCAGTCCCGTCGGGTATCAGCCCCAGCATTTT

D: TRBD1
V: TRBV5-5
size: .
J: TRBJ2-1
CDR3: CASSSGQGFDEQFF
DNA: TGTGCCAGCAGTTCGGGACAGGGGTTCGATGAGCAGTTCTTC

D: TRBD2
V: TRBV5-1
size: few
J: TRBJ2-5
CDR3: CASSLSGGIQETQYF
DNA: TGCGCCAGCAGTCTTAGCGGGGGGATTCAAGAGACCCAGTACTTC

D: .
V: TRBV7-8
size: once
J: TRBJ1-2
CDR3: CASSGEVDYGYTF
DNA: TGTGCCAGCAGCGGGGAGGTGGACTATGGCTACACCTTC

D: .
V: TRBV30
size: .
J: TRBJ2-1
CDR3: CAWTNSRSYNEQFF
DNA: TGTGCCTGGACAAACTCGCGCTCCTACAATGAGCAGTTCTTC

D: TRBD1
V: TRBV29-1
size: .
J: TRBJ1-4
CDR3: CTIRTGNEKLFF
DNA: TGCACCATTAGGACAGGCAATGAAAAACTGTTTTTT

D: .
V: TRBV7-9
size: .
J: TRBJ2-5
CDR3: CASSSLDWNGETQYF
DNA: TGTGCCAGCAGCTCCCTGGACTGGAACGGAGAGACCCAGTACTTC

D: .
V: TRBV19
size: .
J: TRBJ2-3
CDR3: CASSIGAAISTDTQYF
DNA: TGTGCCAGTAGTATCGGAGCGGCTATCAGCACAGATACGCAGTATTTT